Below, 15 T cell receptor beta chains from the same sample are listed, as sequenced in a study of cytomegalovirus exposure and HLA in healthy donors. The PCR had 60 Vbeta and 13 Jbeta primers. The method was immunoSEQ multiplex PCR; TCRdb's version includes in-frame clones alone and lacks a portion of them. Its clone listing holds fewer than 250,000 clones. Sequencing used PBMCs. Receptors were obtained from a woman aged 30 to 39 in good health and CMV-seropositive.

V gene TRBV14 combines with J gene TRBJ2-7, with 9 bases matching TRBD1. Germline assignment: CDR1 SGHDN and CDR2 FVKESK. CDR3 size: 15 residues. V lost 3 bases, J lost 4 bases, and 7 bases stayed unmatched. DNA for the CDR3: TGTGCCAGCAGCCACAGTGACAGGGGGTCATACGAGCAGTACTTC. Its translation: CASSHSDRGSYEQYF.

The chain links TRBV30 to TRBJ2-1; D might be TRBD2 (6 bases). The CDR3 length is 15 residues. Germline V lookup: CDR1 GTSNPN, CDR2 SVGIG (reference sequence). The ends were cut back, 7 bases at V and 2 bases at J, with 18 bases in the middle. Here the CDR3 DNA reads TGTGCCTTCCGAACGGGGGAAATCCCCTACAATGAGCAGTTCTTC. Amino acid sequence: CAFRTGEIPYNEQFF.

The rearrangement uses TRBV19 and TRBJ2-3; 8 bases line up with TRBD2. Germline CDR1 and CDR2: LNHDA and SQIVND (reference sequence). J was trimmed by 2 bases and V by 4 bases; bases with no gene match: 8. This CDR3 spans 16 amino acids. The DNA for the CDR3 is TGTGCCAGTAGTAGAGGTAGCGGGGCGTTCACAGATACGCAGTATTTT. Protein: CASSRGSGAFTDTQYF.

The chain has TRBV7-2 and TRBJ1-5; tentative D call: TRBD1 (5 bases). CDR1 and CDR2 from the germline V gene are SGHTA and FQGNSA. The CDR3 has 14 amino acids. V shed 2 bases and J shed 5 bases, with 10 bases lying between them. Written as DNA, the CDR3 is TGTGCCAGCAGCTTATCGCGGGGCGATCAGCCCCAGCATTTT. Its protein product is CASSLSRGDQPQHF.

This chain connects TRBV6-6 to TRBJ1-1; the D is unclear. The CDR3 totals 12 residues. V lost 3 bases to trimming and J lost 4 bases, with 6 bases between them. Per germline, CDR1 MNHNY and CDR2 SVGAGI (reference sequence). Here the CDR3 DNA reads TGTGCCAGCAGTTATATTTTCACTGAAGCTTTCTTT. Protein product: CASSYIFTEAFF.

The chain links TRBV11-2 to TRBJ1-1, with 9 bases aligning to TRBD1. Germline V CDR1 and CDR2: SGHAT, FQNNGV. Trimming removed 6 bases from V and 1 base from J; junction bases left unmatched: 15. This CDR3 has 18 amino acids. CDR3 protein: CASSGVTGQGSQNTEAFF. DNA of the CDR3: TGTGCCAGCAGTGGGGTAACGGGACAGGGCTCGCAGAACACTGAAGCTTTCTTT.

The rearrangement uses TRBV6-5 and TRBJ2-7; 7 bases match TRBD1. The CDR3 has 13 residues. V dropped 6 bases and J dropped 7; count of bases not matched to a gene: 9. The germline V gene encodes CDR1 MNHEY and CDR2 SVGAGI. The CDR3 DNA follows: TGTGCCAGCAGCATTACAGGGGCTGAAGAGCAGTACTTC. This encodes CASSITGAEEQYF.

This sequence joins TRBV9 and TRBJ2-3; 11 bases align to TRBD1. From germline, CDR1 is SGDLS and CDR2 YYNGEE. The CDR3 has 14 amino acids. V shed 4 bases, J shed 4 bases, and the junction held 2 bases outside the gene matches. The CDR3 sequence: CASSWTGGADTQYF. Written as DNA, the CDR3 is TGTGCCAGCAGCTGGACAGGGGGCGCAGATACGCAGTATTTT. The full variable domain, its missing parts supplied by reference TRBV9 and TRBJ2-3, is DSGVTQTPKHLITATGQRVTLRCSPRSGDLSVYWYQQSLDQGLQFLIQYYNGEERAKGNILERFSAQQFPDLHSELNLSSLELGDSALYFCASSWTGGADTQYFGPGTRLTVL.

The chain recombines TRBV19 with TRBJ1-1; no reliable D call. V lost 3 bases and J 1 base, leaving 24 bases between the germline ends. Germline values: CDR1 LNHDA, CDR2 SQIVND (reference sequence). This CDR3 region has 19 residues. CDR3 bases: TGTGCCAGTAGTATCGGTTTATTTAAAAGTGGTCTCGAGAACACTGAAGCTTTCTTT. Translated: CASSIGLFKSGLENTEAFF. The full variable domain, with the rest looked up from reference TRBV19 and TRBJ1-1, is DGGITQSPKYLFRKEGQNVTLSCEQNLNHDAMYWYRQDPGQGLRLIYYSQIVNDFQKGDIAEGYSVSREKKESFPLTVTSAQKNPTAFYLCASSIGLFKSGLENTEAFFGQGTRLTVV.

The chain has TRBV5-8 and TRBJ2-7, with 8 nucleotides matching TRBD1. The trim removed 2 bases at V and 3 bases at J, leaving 10 bases unmatched. The CDR3 loop spans 16 amino acids. Germline V gives CDR1 SGHTS, CDR2 YDEGEE. The CDR3 DNA reads TGTGCCAGCAGCTTCCCCAACGGGACAGGAAGCTACGAGCAGTACTTC. This gives the protein CASSFPNGTGSYEQYF.

V is TRBV5-1 and J is TRBJ1-2, with D uncertain. Trimming shortened V by 7 bases and J by 4 bases, and 14 bases separated the two germline ends. Germline CDR1 is SGHRS and CDR2 is YFSETQ. This CDR3 has 13 residues. The CDR3 DNA follows: TGCGCCAGCGATAGTGGGGAGGGCTATGGCTACACCTTC. Its translation is CASDSGEGYGYTF.

This sequence joins TRBV27 and TRBJ2-1; D ambiguous. Germline V gives CDR1 MNHEY, CDR2 SMNVEV (reference sequence). V lost 4 bases to trimming and J lost 5 bases, with 12 bases between them. There are 14 residues in the CDR3. CDR3 loop: CASSSYTSDNEQFF. Written as DNA, the CDR3 is TGTGCCAGCAGTTCGTACACATCTGACAATGAGCAGTTCTTC.

This chain links TRBV20-1 with TRBJ2-3; no clear D gene. Germline assignment: CDR1 DFQATT and CDR2 SNEGSKA (reference sequence). The CDR3 length is 11 residues. The V end lost 6 bases, the J end lost 8 bases, and 12 bases lay between the germline ends. CDR3 sequence: CSAASSGTQYF. DNA for the CDR3: TGCAGTGCGGCTTCCAGTGGTACGCAGTATTTT.

The chain has TRBV6-5 and TRBJ2-7; D is perhaps TRBD2 (7 bases). Germline-derived CDR1 and CDR2 are MNHEY and SVGAGI. Trimming cost V 0 bases and J 1 base, with 13 bases left between them. CDR3 length: 16 amino acids. The CDR3 DNA reads TGTGCCAGCAGTTACTCCGCGAGGGGGGGGTCCTACGAGCAGTACTTC. This translates into CASSYSARGGSYEQYF.

The V gene is TRBV10-3, the J gene TRBJ2-5, with 8 bases that match TRBD2. Per germline, CDR1 ENHRY and CDR2 SYGVKD. The CDR3 runs 14 residues. V lost 7 bases, J lost 4 bases, and 8 bases stayed unmatched. CDR3 sequence: CAINSAGAGETQYF. The DNA for the CDR3 is TGTGCCATCAATTCAGCGGGGGCGGGAGAGACCCAGTACTTC.